Listed here are 28 T cell receptor beta chains from one sample, sequenced in a study of T cell responses to AZD1222 COVID-19 vaccine. The data were produced by immunoSEQ multiplex PCR, yet TCRdb's version contains in-frame clones alone and is incomplete. This sample has around 78,000 clones; 90% occur once, and the top ten carry about 3.5%. Material: peripheral blood, obtained 28 days after the second AZD1222 dose. These receptors originate from an adult who received the AZD1222 COVID-19 vaccine.

This chain uses TRBV11-2 with TRBJ1-4; D remains unclear. From germline, CDR1 is SGHAT and CDR2 FQNNGV. The germline V and J ends were trimmed by 7 bases and 7 bases, with 7 bases remaining between them. CDR3 size: 11 residues. The CDR3 spells CASTLGEKLFF. The CDR3 nucleotides read TGTGCCAGCACCCTGGGTGAAAAACTGTTTTTT.

The chain links TRBV6-2 or TRBV6-3 to TRBJ2-1, with 11 bases lining up with TRBD2. After removal of 2 bases from V and 8 bases from J, the junction contained 2 bases not matched to a gene. Germline assignment: CDR1 MNHEY and CDR2 SVGEGT. The CDR3 length is 14 residues. The CDR3 sequence: CASSYVAGGHEQFF. The CDR3 DNA reads TGTGCCAGCAGTTACGTAGCGGGAGGGCATGAGCAGTTCTTC.

The chain recombines TRBV11-3 with TRBJ2-3; D may match TRBD1 or TRBD2 (5 bases each). The V gene's germline CDR1 is SGHNT and CDR2 YENEEA. The CDR3 runs to 14 residues. V gave up 5 bases and J gave up 2 bases, with 11 bases separating them. The DNA for the CDR3 is TGTGCCAGCAGCCGGGACGGCTCCACAGATACGCAGTATTTT. Its translation: CASSRDGSTDTQYF. Complete variable domain (other parts from reference TRBV11-3 and TRBJ2-3): EAGVVQSPRYKIIEKKQPVAFWCNPISGHNTLYWYLQNLGQGPELLIRYENEEAVDDSQLPKDRFSAERLKGVDSTLKIQPAELGDSAVYLCASSRDGSTDTQYFGPGTRLTVL.

This chain connects TRBV11-3 to TRBJ1-1; no reliable D call. Germline-derived CDR1 and CDR2 are SGHNT and YENEEA. The CDR3 contains 14 residues. Trimming left V 1 base short and J 1 base short, with 7 bases between. As DNA, the CDR3 is TGTGCCAGCAGCTTAGGGCAGTCGAACACTGAAGCTTTCTTT. Its protein is CASSLGQSNTEAFF.

This chain uses TRBV7-9 with TRBJ2-1, with D hard to call. Trimming took 3 bases from V and 12 from J, leaving 12 bases between them. In germline, CDR1 is SEHNR, CDR2 FQNEAQ (reference sequence). This CDR3 contains 12 residues. DNA of the CDR3: TGTGCCAGCAGCTTTATTGGGAATCGGCAGTTCTTC. It specifies CASSFIGNRQFF.

The CDR3 is CASSFISPNTIYF. In nucleotides, the CDR3 is TGTGCCAGCAGCTTTATTTCCCCGAACACCATATATTTT. The V gene is TRBV11-3, the J gene TRBJ1-3, with D hard to call. Trimming pared 3 bases from V and 7 bases from J, leaving 10 bases between. The CDR3 loop spans 13 amino acids. In germline, CDR1 is SGHNT, CDR2 YENEEA.

The genes are TRBV5-8 and TRBJ2-1; no clear D. The CDR3 totals 15 residues. V was clipped by 0 bases and J by 4 bases, with 11 bases between them. CDR1 and CDR2 (germline): SGHTS, YDEGEE. The CDR3, as DNA: TGTGCCAGCAGCTTGGGGCTCCGCCCGTACAATGAGCAGTTCTTC. It specifies CASSLGLRPYNEQFF. The full variable domain, completed using reference TRBV5-8 and TRBJ2-1, is EAGVTQSPTHLIKTRGQQATLRCSPISGHTSVYWYQQALGLGLQFLLWYDEGEERNRGNFPPRFSGRQFPNYSSELNVNALELEDSALYLCASSLGLRPYNEQFFGPGTRLTVL.

The chain recombines TRBV3-1 (or the pseudogene TRBV3-2) with TRBJ2-3; TRBD2 matches at 8 bases. Per the germline V gene, CDR1 is LGHDT and CDR2 is YNNKEL (reference sequence). With 0 bases clipped from V and 2 bases from J, the junction kept 10 bases outside the gene matches. The CDR3 length is 18 residues. CDR3 loop: CASSQDYPRGGLTDTQYF. The DNA for the CDR3 is TGTGCCAGCAGCCAAGATTATCCACGGGGGGGCCTCACAGATACGCAGTATTTT.

This clone was detected a few times. The CDR3 is CASIGVGNTEAFF. CDR3 bases: TGTGCCAGCATCGGGGTGGGGAACACTGAAGCTTTCTTT. The genes are TRBV2 and TRBJ1-1; D is ambiguous. Per germline, CDR1 SNHLY and CDR2 FYNNEI. This CDR3 has 13 amino acids. Trimming pared 7 bases from V and 1 base from J, leaving 10 bases between.

This rearrangement joins TRBV7-3 to TRBJ1-1, with D unresolved. There are 13 residues in the CDR3. Germline CDR1 and CDR2: SGHTA and FQGTGA. V shed 4 bases and J shed 3 bases, with 9 bases lying between them. DNA of the CDR3: TGTGCCAGCAGCTCGCTCGGGGACACTGAAGCTTTCTTT. This encodes CASSSLGDTEAFF.

This rearrangement joins TRBV10-3 to TRBJ1-4; TRBD1 is a possible D gene (5 bases). V was trimmed by 7 bases and J by 3 bases, leaving 9 bases between them. Germline V gene data show CDR1 as ENHRY and CDR2 as SYGVKD. The CDR3 extends over 13 amino acids. CDR3 amino acids: CAINKQANEKLFF. CDR3 in DNA: TGTGCCATCAATAAACAGGCTAATGAAAAACTGTTTTTT.

V and J are TRBV6-2 or TRBV6-3 and TRBJ1-2, with TRBD1 as a possible D gene (6 bases). Trimming removed 6 bases from V and 4 bases from J, with 15 bases in between. From germline, CDR1 is MNHEY and CDR2 SVGEGT. The CDR3 loop spans 14 amino acids. The CDR3 sequence is CASSRDTGSYGYTF. CDR3 DNA sequence: TGTGCCAGCAGCCGGGACACAGGCTCCTATGGCTACACCTTC.

V usage is TRBV10-3 and J usage is TRBJ1-2; weak D call: TRBD1 (5 bases). V lost 2 bases and J lost 6, with 13 bases in between. Germline-derived CDR1 and CDR2 are ENHRY and SYGVKD. The CDR3 is 14 residues long. The chain's CDR3 is CAISESKAGHGYTF. The CDR3, as DNA: TGTGCCATCAGTGAGAGCAAGGCAGGGCATGGCTACACCTTC.

The chain has TRBV9 and TRBJ1-2, with D uncertain. Looked up from germline, CDR1 is SGDLS and CDR2 is YYNGEE. The V end lost 4 bases, the J end lost 7 bases, and 11 bases lay between the germline ends. The CDR3 length is 12 residues. The CDR3 nucleotides read TGTGCCAGCAGCTTAAACACGGGTGGCTACACCTTC. This encodes CASSLNTGGYTF.

The chain combines TRBV24-1 with TRBJ2-5; possible D gene TRBD2, 6 bases. Germline assignment: CDR1 KGHDR and CDR2 SFDVKD. V was pared by 4 bases and J by 5 bases, with 10 bases between. The CDR3 loop spans 13 amino acids. This CDR3 is CATSDWSGETQYF. The CDR3 DNA follows: TGTGCCACCAGTGACTGGAGCGGGGAGACCCAGTACTTC.

This clone was detected only a few times. The chain joins TRBV29-1 to TRBJ2-3, with a tentative D call TRBD1 (5 bases). This CDR3 is built from 12 residues. Germline CDR1 is SQVTM and CDR2 is ANQGSEA. The V end lost 4 bases, the J end lost 2 bases, and 7 bases lay between the germline ends. The CDR3, as DNA: TGCAGCGTTGTCAGGGACACAGATACGCAGTATTTT. Amino acid sequence: CSVVRDTDTQYF.

This clone was seen only a few times. The J gene is TRBJ2-7, the V gene TRBV7-8; D is perhaps TRBD1 or TRBD2 (5 bases each). V lost 5 bases and J lost 0, with 11 bases in between. The CDR3 is 14 residues long. The germline V gene has CDR1 SGHVS and CDR2 FQNEAQ. DNA of the CDR3: TGTGCCAGCAGCGGCTGGGACGGCTCCTACGAGCAGTACTTC. Protein sequence: CASSGWDGSYEQYF.

The V and J genes are TRBV7-6 and TRBJ2-1; possibly TRBD1 or TRBD2 for D (5 bases each). Germline V gene lookup returns CDR1 SGHVS and CDR2 FNYEAQ. The length of the CDR3 is 16 residues. V was cut by 4 bases and J by 8 bases, with 21 bases left in between. The CDR3 coding sequence is TGTGCCAGCAGCTCCCCCGCCAAGGGGCTAGCCGATGAGCAGTTCTTC. Encoded protein: CASSSPAKGLADEQFF. The entire variable domain, with the rest obtained from reference TRBV7-6 and TRBJ2-1, is as follows: GAGVSQSPRYKVTKRGQDVALRCDPISGHVSLYWYRQALGQGPEFLTYFNYEAQQDKSGLPNDRFSAERPEGSISTLTIQRTEQRDSAMYRCASSSPAKGLADEQFFGPGTRLTVL.

CDR3 loop: CATEGQGARGYTF. The CDR3, as DNA: TGTGCCACCGAGGGACAGGGGGCTAGGGGCTACACCTTC. V usage is TRBV12-3 or TRBV12-4 and J usage is TRBJ1-2, with 12 bases matching TRBD1. The CDR3 runs 13 residues. Trimming removed 10 bases from V and 8 bases from J; junction bases left unmatched: 8.

This chain links TRBV5-1 with TRBJ2-7, with 12 bases lining up with TRBD2. The V gene's germline CDR1 is SGHRS and CDR2 YFSETQ. The CDR3 loop spans 15 amino acids. The junction had 6 bases not matched to a gene; V was cut back by 4 bases and J by 4 bases. The DNA of the CDR3 is TGCGCCAGCAGCCCCGGGACTAGCGGGCCTTACGAGCAGTACTTC. Its protein is CASSPGTSGPYEQYF.

This chain's CDR3 is CASSLSGGSGNTIYF. The DNA of the CDR3 is TGTGCCAGCAGCTTATCAGGGGGCTCTGGAAACACCATATATTTT. The chain employs TRBV7-3 and TRBJ1-3; TRBD1 matches at 7 bases. The ends lost 2 bases at V and 0 bases at J; junction bases unmatched: 1. The length of the CDR3 is 15 residues. Germline V gene lookup returns CDR1 SGHTA and CDR2 FQGTGA.

V and J are TRBV4-2 and TRBJ2-7; possibly TRBD1 for D (5 bases). V was clipped by 1 base and J by 6 bases, with 7 bases between them. This CDR3 comprises 12 residues. Germline CDR1 is LGHNA and CDR2 is YNFKEQ. CDR3 coding DNA: TGTGCCAGCAGCCAAGTCACAGGCGAGCAGTACTTC. Protein sequence: CASSQVTGEQYF.

CDR3 loop: CASSARELRSTDTQYF. For the CDR3, the DNA is TGTGCCAGCAGCGCTCGGGAACTCCGGTCCACAGATACGCAGTATTTT. V gene TRBV9 combines with J gene TRBJ2-3, with a tentative D call TRBD2 (5 bases). The ends were cut back, 3 bases at V and 2 bases at J, with 16 bases in the middle. The CDR3 is 16 residues long. CDR1 and CDR2 (germline): SGDLS, YYNGEE.

The J gene is TRBJ1-5, the V gene TRBV27, with TRBD1 as a possible D gene (5 bases). Trimming pared 2 bases from V and 5 bases from J, leaving 10 bases between. The CDR3 covers 14 residues. Germline V gene sequence: CDR1 MNHEY, CDR2 SMNVEV (reference sequence). CDR3 nucleotides: TGTGCCAGCAGTTTAAGGGGTAGTTATCAGCCCCAGCATTTT. Translation: CASSLRGSYQPQHF.

The chain employs TRBV7-8 and TRBJ1-4; 10 nucleotides agree with TRBD1. V shed 4 bases and J 7 bases; nucleotides not matched to a gene: 6. Germline loops: CDR1 SGHVS, CDR2 FQNEAQ. The CDR3 has 15 residues. This CDR3 is CASSYRTGGFEKLFF. DNA of the CDR3: TGTGCCAGCAGCTACCGGACAGGGGGTTTTGAAAAACTGTTTTTT. Full variable domain (rest looked up from reference TRBV7-8 and TRBJ1-4): GAGVSQSPRYKVAKRGQDVALRCDPISGHVSLFWYQQALGQGPEFLTYFQNEAQLDKSGLPSDRFFAERPEGSVSTLKIQRTQQEDSAVYLCASSYRTGGFEKLFFGSGTQLSVL.

This chain joins TRBV27 and TRBJ2-5; D may be TRBD1 (5 bases). CDR1 is MNHEY and CDR2 is SMNVEV in the germline V gene (reference sequence). The CDR3 extends over 13 amino acids. V was pared by 5 bases and J by 2 bases, with 9 bases between. This CDR3 is CASSRDRQETQYF. The CDR3 DNA reads TGTGCCAGCAGTCGCGACAGACAAGAGACCCAGTACTTC.

The chain has TRBV7-8 and TRBJ1-2; D is unclear. V was cut by 3 bases and J by 6 bases, with 11 bases left in between. The CDR3 loop spans 13 amino acids. Germline-derived CDR1 and CDR2 are SGHVS and FQNEAQ. CDR3 nucleotides: TGTGCCAGCAGCTTGATCGGATCTGATGGCTACACCTTC. Translating gives CASSLIGSDGYTF.

The chain is built from TRBV5-4 and TRBJ2-7, with D unclear. The germline V gene has CDR1 SGHNT and CDR2 YYREEE (reference sequence). Trimming left V 4 bases short and J 1 base short, with 18 bases between. This CDR3 has 16 residues. The CDR3 loop reads CASSPEFPGQSYEQYF. For the CDR3, the DNA is TGTGCCAGCAGCCCCGAATTCCCCGGGCAATCCTACGAGCAGTACTTC.